The following is a T cell receptor (beta chain) sequence with its context. Germline CDR1 KGHSH, CDR2 LQKENI. CDR3 size: 15 residues. Between the trimmed V and J ends, which lost 2 bases and 0 bases, there was a span of 10 bases. The method was immunoSEQ multiplex PCR; TCRdb's version includes in-frame clones alone and lacks a portion of them. The data contain over 120,000 clones, over 90% of them singletons. This specimen comes from a study of control samples from healthy donors and cancer patients. Source material: PBMCs. The rearrangement links TRBV18 to TRBJ1-2; TRBD1 is a possible D gene (5 bases). This TCR was recovered from a man aged 55-75 years with colorectal cancer. CDR3 coding DNA: TGTGCCAGCTCACCAGAGGGGACCACTAACTATGGCTACACCTTC. Amino acid sequence: CASSPEGTTNYGYTF.